This TCR beta chain was observed in a study of technical replicates of blood from a few donors. Data came from immunoSEQ multiplex PCR; TCRdb stores just in-frame clones and leaves some out. The repertoire holds 55,000 to 80,000 clones, with approximately 97% as singletons. Unmatched junction bases numbered 12, after V lost 5 bases and J lost 6 bases. The CDR3 sequence is 16 residues long. CDR1 is SGHKS, CDR2 YYEKEE, per germline (reference sequence). The chain employs TRBV5-5 and TRBJ2-7; 12 bases are a match to TRBD1. Sequencing was done on a sample of T cells isolated from PBMCs. The sequence was obtained from a human donor in good health. CDR3 region: CASSEPGQGAKGEQYF. The CDR3 nucleotides are TGTGCCAGCAGTGAACCGGGACAGGGGGCGAAGGGCGAGCAGTACTTC.